These 30 T cell receptor beta chains originate from one sample sequenced in a study of response to subunit inactivated influenza vaccine. Via MiXCR, TCRdb re-called the RT-PCR reads, giving one row per CDR3 protein. The sample has about 650,000 distinct CDR3 sequences, around 15% seen once; the top ten hold around 7.6%. The sequences come from PBMCs from blood, collected approximately 15 days before vaccination. Receptors were obtained from a man between 45 and 60 years old who received an inactivated influenza vaccine.

The chain uses TRBV20-1 and TRBJ2-3; TRBD2 is a possible D gene (5 bases). The CDR3 totals 14 residues. Germline CDR1 DFQATT, CDR2 SNEGSKA (reference sequence). V was trimmed by 1 base and J by 0 bases, leaving 8 bases between them. In DNA form, the CDR3 reads TGCAGTGCTAGAGTTTGGACTAGCACAGATACGCAGTATTTT. Its protein is CSARVWTSTDTQYF.

This clonotype showed up just a few times. The rearrangement links TRBV2 to TRBJ2-5; D may match TRBD1 or TRBD2 (6 bases each). The V and J ends lost 4 bases and 1 base respectively, with 13 bases between them. The CDR3 runs to 15 residues. The germline V gene encodes CDR1 SNHLY and CDR2 FYNNEI. CDR3 protein: CASSVRGGGQETQYF. The CDR3 DNA reads TGTGCCAGCAGTGTCAGAGGAGGGGGCCAAGAGACCCAGTACTTC. Full variable domain (missing parts from reference TRBV2 and TRBJ2-5): EPEVTQTPSHQVTQMGQEVILRCVPISNHLYFYWYRQILGQKVEFLVSFYNNEISEKSEIFDDQFSVERPDGSNFTLKIRSTKLEDSAMYFCASSVRGGGQETQYFGPGTRLLVL.

The CDR3 sequence is CSAFPGTWVNEQFF. CDR3 sequence (DNA): TGCAGTGCTTTCCCCGGGACTTGGGTGAATGAGCAGTTCTTC. V and J are TRBV20-1 and TRBJ2-1, with D tentatively TRBD2 (6 bases). V lost 5 bases, J lost 7 bases, and 18 bases lay in between. Looked up from germline, CDR1 is DFQATT and CDR2 is SNEGSKA (reference sequence). The CDR3 covers 14 residues.

This clonotype was picked up a small number of times. The gene calls are TRBV6-2 or TRBV6-3 and TRBJ1-1; 11 positions agree with TRBD1. From germline, CDR1 is MNHEY and CDR2 SVGEGT. Trimming took 7 bases from V and 4 from J; bases not matched to a gene: 5. The CDR3 sequence is 14 residues long. CDR3 nucleotide sequence: TGTGCCAGCACAGAGGACAGGGGGCCCACTGAAGCTTTCTTT. Translation gives CASTEDRGPTEAFF.

In its sample, this clonotype was seen a few times. CDR3 sequence: CASSVEVGGMAFF. The CDR3 DNA follows: TGTGCCAGCAGCGTAGAAGTAGGGGGCATGGCTTTCTTT. V is TRBV9 and J is TRBJ1-1; 7 nucleotides align to TRBD1. The CDR3 sequence is 13 residues long. J gave up 11 bases and V 0 bases, and 7 bases lay outside the gene matches. Looked up from germline, CDR1 is SGDLS and CDR2 is YYNGEE.

This clonotype was picked up a small number of times. V usage is TRBV9 and J usage is TRBJ2-7, with D tentatively TRBD1 or TRBD2 (5 bases each). Trimming took 2 bases from V and 3 from J, leaving 12 bases between them. This CDR3 spans 14 amino acids. CDR1 and CDR2 (germline): SGDLS, YYNGEE. The CDR3 reads CASSVSGLGYEQYF. For the CDR3, the DNA is TGTGCCAGCAGCGTCTCGGGGCTCGGCTACGAGCAGTACTTC.

The chain employs TRBV11-2 and TRBJ2-7, with 8 bases matching TRBD1. The CDR3 runs 18 residues. The J segment lost 3 bases and the V segment lost 2 bases, leaving 15 bases of the junction unmatched. The V gene's germline CDR1 is SGHAT and CDR2 FQNNGV. The CDR3 sequence is CASSLNFRGQSLIYEQYF. DNA for the CDR3: TGTGCCAGCAGCTTAAATTTCAGGGGGCAATCCCTTATCTACGAGCAGTACTTC.

This chain links TRBV4-3 with TRBJ2-7, with 7 bases lining up with TRBD2. The junction had 6 bases not matched to a gene; V was cut back by 1 base and J by 3 bases. Per the germline V gene, CDR1 is LGHNA and CDR2 is YSLEER. The CDR3 consists of 15 residues. In DNA, the CDR3 is TGCGCCAGCAGCCAAGCTCAGAGCGGGAACTACGAGCAGTACTTC. This gives the protein CASSQAQSGNYEQYF.

This clonotype was detected once. The chain uses TRBV7-2 and TRBJ1-1; TRBD1 might be the D (5 bases). The CDR3 consists of 13 residues. The V and J ends lost 5 bases and 11 bases respectively, with 18 bases between them. Looked up from germline, CDR1 is SGHTA and CDR2 is FQGNSA. CDR3 DNA sequence: TGTGCCAGCAGCCGCGCGGGGCCCCGGGGGGCTTTCTTT. This translates into CASSRAGPRGAFF.

The gene calls are TRBV27 and TRBJ1-5; TRBD1 aligns across 9 bases. J lost 6 bases, V lost 4 bases, and 7 bases had no gene match. CDR3 length: 15 amino acids. In germline, CDR1 is MNHEY, CDR2 SMNVEV (reference sequence). As DNA, the CDR3 is TGTGCCAGCAGTTCCTCGACAGGGGGGTTTCAGCCCCAGCATTTT. Translation gives CASSSSTGGFQPQHF.

The J gene is TRBJ2-5, the V gene TRBV3-1; D may be TRBD1 (6 bases). Germline lookup yields CDR1 LGHDT and CDR2 YNNKEL (reference sequence). V lost 3 bases to trimming and J lost 5 bases, with 13 bases between them. CDR3 length: 14 amino acids. Here the CDR3 reads CASSQAGQGETQYF. In DNA, the CDR3 is TGTGCCAGCAGCCAGGCAGGGCAGGGGGAGACCCAGTACTTC.

The genes are TRBV9 and TRBJ2-1; 12 positions match TRBD2. Losses at the gene ends were 0 bases for V and 4 bases for J; bases not matched to a gene: 17. This CDR3 comprises 21 residues. The V gene's germline CDR1 is SGDLS and CDR2 YYNGEE. The DNA of the CDR3 is TGTGCCAGCAGCGTAGCCCCTAGACGGACTAGCGGGACCTCCAGATACAATGAGCAGTTCTTC. This codes for CASSVAPRRTSGTSRYNEQFF.

This clonotype was observed a handful of times. The chain couples TRBV5-1 to TRBJ2-2; D remains unclear. CDR1 and CDR2 (germline): SGHRS, YFSETQ. CDR3 length: 15 residues. The V gene lost 1 base and the J gene lost 1 base, with 8 bases spanning the gap. The CDR3 loop is CASSLREGNTGELFF. CDR3 nucleotides: TGCGCCAGCAGCTTGCGTGAAGGGAACACCGGGGAGCTGTTTTTT.

V and J are TRBV5-1 and TRBJ1-2; the match to TRBD1 covers 8 bases. This CDR3 is 14 amino acids long. V was pared by 0 bases and J by 8 bases, with 6 bases of the junction left unmatched. Germline CDR1 reads SGHRS; CDR2 reads YFSETQ. Here the CDR3 reads CASSLATPGGGYTF. DNA of the CDR3: TGCGCCAGCAGCTTGGCCACCCCAGGGGGCGGCTACACCTTC.

The chain is built from TRBV7-2 and TRBJ2-2; 8 bases map to TRBD2. Germline CDR1 and CDR2: SGHTA and FQGNSA. The CDR3 is 15 residues long. V dropped 7 bases and J dropped 7; count of bases not matched to a gene: 11. As DNA, the CDR3 is TGTGCCAGCACCAATCGAGCGGGGGCTAGCGGGGAGCTGTTTTTT. Translation gives CASTNRAGASGELFF.

CDR3 coding DNA: TGTGCCAGCAGCCTCCTCGGGACAGTCCTTCAAGAGACCCAGTACTTC. It specifies CASSLLGTVLQETQYF. This chain links TRBV5-6 with TRBJ2-5; the match to TRBD1 covers 7 bases. Per germline, CDR1 SGHDT and CDR2 YYEEEE. V lost 4 bases, J lost 2 bases, and 11 bases stayed unmatched. The CDR3 extends over 16 amino acids.

This clonotype occurred a few times. The genes are TRBV10-3 and TRBJ1-5; possibly TRBD1 for D (6 bases). Germline V gives CDR1 ENHRY, CDR2 SYGVKD. This CDR3 region has 14 residues. Trimming shortened V by 10 bases and J by 8 bases, and 21 bases separated the two germline ends. This CDR3 is CATRDIFGSEPQHF. The CDR3 DNA sequence: TGTGCCACGCGGGACATATTTGGTTCGGAGCCCCAGCATTTT.

The chain is built from TRBV5-1 and TRBJ2-1, with 12 bases identical to TRBD2. The CDR3 is made up of 15 amino acids. Per germline, CDR1 SGHRS and CDR2 YFSETQ. The V and J ends lost 3 bases and 7 bases, in that order; junction bases with no gene match: 5. Here the CDR3 DNA reads TGCGCCAGCAGCTCGCTAGCGGGGGGGGTGAATGAGCAGTTCTTC. Its protein product is CASSSLAGGVNEQFF. Looking up the rest from reference TRBV5-1 and TRBJ2-1 gives the full variable domain: KAGVTQTPRYLIKTRGQQVTLSCSPISGHRSVSWYQQTPGQGLQFLFEYFSETQRNKGNFPGRFSGRQFSNSRSEMNVSTLELGDSALYLCASSSLAGGVNEQFFGPGTRLTVL.

In this sample, this clonotype turned up a few times. This chain joins TRBV5-5 and TRBJ2-7, with 11 bases identical to TRBD2. This CDR3 comprises 14 residues. J gave up 3 bases and V 6 bases, and 5 bases lay outside the gene matches. The germline gives CDR1 SGHKS, CDR2 YYEKEE (reference sequence). CDR3 amino acids: CASMSLAGGYEQYF. The CDR3 nucleotides are TGTGCCAGCATGTCCCTAGCGGGAGGCTACGAGCAGTACTTC.

The chain has TRBV7-2 and TRBJ2-5; D unresolved. The germline V gene has CDR1 SGHTA and CDR2 FQGNSA. The CDR3 has 13 amino acids. Trimming pared 0 bases from V and 7 bases from J, leaving 9 bases between. CDR3 sequence: CASSLANEGTQYF. The CDR3 nucleotides are TGTGCCAGCAGCTTAGCGAATGAAGGGACCCAGTACTTC.

In its sample, this clonotype was seen a few times. The genes are TRBV20-1 and TRBJ2-1, with a possible D match to TRBD2 (5 bases). This CDR3 comprises 12 residues. Trimming removed 3 bases from V and 8 bases from J, with 11 bases in between. Germline values: CDR1 DFQATT, CDR2 SNEGSKA (reference sequence). The CDR3 is CSASLLRDEQFF. The CDR3 DNA follows: TGCAGTGCTAGTCTTTTGCGGGATGAGCAGTTCTTC.

This clonotype was detected only a few times. J is TRBJ1-5 and V is TRBV28, with D possibly TRBD1 on 6 matching bases. Germline CDR1 MDHEN, CDR2 SYDVKM. The V and J ends lost 7 bases and 2 bases respectively, with 15 bases between them. The length of the CDR3 is 15 residues. CDR3 amino acids: CASTTGRRGNQPQHF. The CDR3 coding sequence is TGTGCCAGCACTACAGGGCGTCGTGGCAATCAGCCCCAGCATTTT.

This sequence joins TRBV10-3 and TRBJ2-3; 7 nucleotides match TRBD1. V dropped 4 bases and J dropped 4; count of bases not matched to a gene: 5. Germline assignment: CDR1 ENHRY and CDR2 SYGVKD. CDR3 length: 14 residues. The DNA of the CDR3 is TGTGCCATCAGTGCGGGACAGCTCGCAGATACGCAGTATTTT. Amino acids: CAISAGQLADTQYF.

This chain joins TRBV6-1 and TRBJ2-7; D gene ambiguous. V lost 6 bases and J lost 7, with 19 bases in between. In germline, CDR1 is MNHNS, CDR2 SASEGT. This CDR3 region has 14 residues. The CDR3 nucleotides read TGTGCCAGCAGGAGGACCGCCTTAGCTGGAGAGCAGTACTTC. Residues: CASRRTALAGEQYF.

This clonotype has more than one count but fewer than ten. V and J are TRBV29-1 and TRBJ2-7; the match to TRBD1 covers 10 bases. Trimming took 2 bases from V and 2 from J; bases not matched to a gene: 6. The germline V gene has CDR1 SQVTM and CDR2 ANQGSEA. The CDR3 runs 15 residues. DNA for the CDR3: TGCAGCGTTGAATCGGTGGGACAGGGGACCTACGAGCAGTACTTC. Translated: CSVESVGQGTYEQYF.

This clonotype was picked up a small number of times. The chain recombines TRBV12-3 or TRBV12-4 with TRBJ2-6, with D possibly TRBD2 on 7 matching bases. The length of the CDR3 is 17 residues. V was pared by 3 bases and J by 3 bases, with 15 bases between. The CDR3, as DNA: TGTGCCAGCAGTTTGCGTCGGGGGGCTGGTGGGGCCAACGTCCTGACTTTC. Its translation is CASSLRRGAGGANVLTF.

This clonotype was seen ten or more times. The chain uses TRBV5-1 and TRBJ1-1; 9 positions match TRBD1. V gave up 0 bases and J gave up 6 bases; unmatched junction bases: 6. The CDR3 sequence is 15 residues long. Germline V gene data show CDR1 as SGHRS and CDR2 as YFSETQ. The CDR3 DNA reads TGCGCCAGCAGCTTGGAGGGACAGGGTTTTGCTGAAGCTTTCTTT. This gives the protein CASSLEGQGFAEAFF.

This sequence joins TRBV20-1 and TRBJ2-3, with a tentative D call TRBD2 (6 bases). Germline CDR1 and CDR2: DFQATT and SNEGSKA (reference sequence). Trimming removed 7 bases from V and 3 bases from J, with 14 bases in between. The CDR3 sequence is 13 residues long. The CDR3 is CSVVRDVTDTQYF. CDR3 bases: TGCAGTGTCGTGCGGGACGTAACAGATACGCAGTATTTT.

This clonotype was detected only a few times. J is TRBJ2-3 and V is TRBV7-8; possible D gene TRBD2, 6 bases. Germline loops: CDR1 SGHVS, CDR2 FQNEAQ. This CDR3 is 16 amino acids long. Trimming left V 4 bases short and J 5 bases short, with 19 bases between. CDR3 DNA sequence: TGTGCCAGCAGCTCCCCCCATGGGGGACTGGTAGATACGCAGTATTTT. Encoded protein: CASSSPHGGLVDTQYF.

This clonotype was counted many times. The CDR3 reads CASSLGLASRGNEQFF. DNA of the CDR3: TGTGCCAGCAGCTTAGGACTAGCGTCGAGGGGCAATGAGCAGTTCTTC. The chain employs TRBV7-6 and TRBJ2-1; 8 bases map to TRBD2. CDR1 and CDR2 (germline): SGHVS, FNYEAQ. The CDR3 consists of 16 residues. Losses at the gene ends were 1 base for V and 6 bases for J; bases not matched to a gene: 8.